These 23 T cell receptor beta chains share one sample of origin, sequenced in a study of identical twins. TCRdb reprocessed the 5' RACE reads with MiXCR, giving one entry per CDR3 protein. The sample consists of around 220,000 distinct CDR3 sequences, over 12% of them appearing once. Sample: memory (CD45RO+) T cells sorted from blood. Source of these receptors: a woman younger than 30 in good health.

The rearrangement uses TRBV4-2 and TRBJ2-1, with D uncertain. The CDR3 has 14 amino acids. V was pared by 0 bases and J by 3 bases, with 6 bases between. The germline gives CDR1 LGHNA, CDR2 YNFKEQ. CDR3 nucleotide sequence: TGTGCCAGCAGCCAAGATCAGCTCTACAATGAGCAGTTCTTC. This sequence encodes CASSQDQLYNEQFF.

This clonotype was observed a few times. This chain's CDR3 is CASSYQGPDTQYF. In DNA, the CDR3 is TGTGCCAGCAGTTACCAGGGCCCAGATACGCAGTATTTT. The chain uses TRBV6-5 and TRBJ2-3, with D tentatively TRBD1 (5 bases). V shed 2 bases and J shed 4 bases, with 7 bases lying between them. This CDR3 region has 13 residues. Germline CDR1 reads MNHEY; CDR2 reads SVGAGI.

Only a few counts were recorded for this clonotype. The V gene is TRBV10-3, the J gene TRBJ2-7, with 7 bases lining up with TRBD1. Trimming cost V 5 bases and J 0 bases; bases outside gene matches: 4. The CDR3 is made up of 14 amino acids. Germline assignment: CDR1 ENHRY and CDR2 SYGVKD. CDR3 region: CAISRDSTSYEQYF. CDR3 sequence (DNA): TGTGCCATCAGTAGGGACAGCACCTCCTACGAGCAGTACTTC.

This clonotype has only a few counts. This chain joins TRBV20-1 and TRBJ2-5; perhaps TRBD2 as D (6 bases). From germline, CDR1 is DFQATT and CDR2 SNEGSKA (reference sequence). V was cut by 0 bases and J by 5 bases, with 10 bases left in between. The CDR3 is 13 amino acids. Here the CDR3 reads CSARDILAETQYF. The CDR3 nucleotides read TGCAGTGCTAGAGATATACTAGCTGAGACCCAGTACTTC.

This clonotype was counted at least ten times. The rearrangement joins TRBV10-3 to TRBJ2-2, with D tentatively TRBD1 (6 bases). The CDR3 has 14 amino acids. Trimming pared 7 bases from V and 2 bases from J, leaving 11 bases between. Germline V gene lookup returns CDR1 ENHRY and CDR2 SYGVKD. CDR3: CAIKSDSNTGELFF. CDR3 coding DNA: TGTGCCATCAAGTCGGACAGTAACACCGGGGAGCTGTTTTTT.

Many counts were recorded for this clonotype. The rearrangement joins TRBV7-8 to TRBJ1-5; tentative D call: TRBD1 (6 bases). Germline V gives CDR1 SGHVS, CDR2 FQNEAQ. Trimming stripped 5 bases from V and 0 bases from J, with 20 bases between. The CDR3 runs 18 residues. The CDR3 DNA reads TGTGCCAGCAGCCCTAACAGGGTACTAAGGGATAGCAATCAGCCCCAGCATTTT. Translated, it gives CASSPNRVLRDSNQPQHF.

The chain links TRBV29-1 to TRBJ2-1, with TRBD2 identical over 10 bases. Trimming at V came to 5 bases and at J to 7 bases, leaving 8 bases not matched to a gene. Germline V gene sequence: CDR1 SQVTM, CDR2 ANQGSEA. This CDR3 region has 14 residues. CDR3 protein: CSVNGLADLNEQFF. The CDR3 DNA is TGCAGCGTTAATGGACTAGCGGATTTAAATGAGCAGTTCTTC.

This clonotype was detected many times. The chain carries TRBV14 and TRBJ2-1, with 7 bases lining up with TRBD2. Germline V gene lookup returns CDR1 SGHDN and CDR2 FVKESK. V gave up 2 bases and J gave up 4 bases; unmatched junction bases: 8. The CDR3 extends over 16 amino acids. CDR3 residues: CASSQNTGTIYNEQFF. The CDR3 nucleotides read TGTGCCAGCAGCCAAAACACCGGGACTATATACAATGAGCAGTTCTTC. Using reference TRBV14 and TRBJ2-1 for the parts outside the CDR3, the full variable domain is EAGVTQFPSHSVIEKGQTVTLRCDPISGHDNLYWYRRVMGKEIKFLLHFVKESKQDESGMPNNRFLAERTGGTYSTLKVQPAELEDSGVYFCASSQNTGTIYNEQFFGPGTRLTVL.

This clonotype was seen many times. The CDR3 sequence is CAWANYGYTF. The CDR3 DNA follows: TGTGCCTGGGCGAATTATGGCTACACCTTC. The gene calls are TRBV30 and TRBJ1-2; D is uncertain. V gave up 5 bases and J gave up 5 bases, with 6 bases separating them. Germline CDR1 is GTSNPN and CDR2 is SVGIG (reference sequence). This CDR3 region has 10 residues. Filled out from reference TRBV30 and TRBJ1-2, the complete variable domain reads SQTIHQWPATLVQPVGSPLSLECTVEGTSNPNLYWYRQAAGRGLQLLFYSVGIGQISSEVPQNLSASRPQDRQFILSSKKLLLSDSGFYLCAWANYGYTFGSGTRLTVV.

This clonotype has a handful of counts. The CDR3 sequence is CASSLVLTSSYEQYF. DNA for the CDR3: TGTGCCAGCAGCTTAGTATTGACTAGCTCCTACGAGCAGTACTTC. The V gene is TRBV7-2, the J gene TRBJ2-7; a possible D gene is TRBD2 (6 bases). Germline V lookup: CDR1 SGHTA, CDR2 FQGNSA. The CDR3 is made up of 15 amino acids. Trimming removed 1 base from V and 0 bases from J, with 10 bases in between.

This sequence joins TRBV20-1 and TRBJ2-5; the match to TRBD1 covers 9 bases. Trimming took 6 bases from V and 4 from J; bases not matched to a gene: 9. There are 14 residues in the CDR3. Germline V CDR1 and CDR2: DFQATT, SNEGSKA (reference sequence). CDR3 sequence: CSAPPGQGAETQYF. The DNA of the CDR3 is TGCAGTGCACCCCCGGGACAGGGTGCAGAGACCCAGTACTTC.

This clonotype was counted only a few times. The CDR3 reads CASSGTSGATDTQYF. The CDR3 DNA sequence: TGTGCCAGCAGCGGGACTAGCGGAGCCACAGATACGCAGTATTTT. The chain couples TRBV25-1 to TRBJ2-3, with 11 bases aligning to TRBD2. Looked up from germline, CDR1 is MGHDK and CDR2 is SYGVNS. The CDR3 extends over 15 amino acids. With 6 bases clipped from V and 2 bases from J, the junction kept 4 bases outside the gene matches.

This clonotype has more than one count but fewer than ten. The chain uses TRBV7-3 and TRBJ1-2; possible D gene TRBD1, 6 bases. With 5 bases removed from V and 4 bases from J, the gap between germline ends came to 17 bases. The CDR3 extends over 15 amino acids. Per the germline V gene, CDR1 is SGHTA and CDR2 is FQGTGA. The CDR3 spells CASSPRPGGTYGYTF. As DNA, the CDR3 is TGTGCCAGCAGCCCGCGACCCGGGGGCACCTATGGCTACACCTTC.

This clonotype has a handful of counts. The V call is TRBV10-1, the J call TRBJ2-2, with 11 nucleotides matching TRBD1. The CDR3 length is 15 residues. V dropped 7 bases and J dropped 4; count of bases not matched to a gene: 5. The V gene's germline CDR1 is WNHNN and CDR2 SYGVQD (reference sequence). As DNA, the CDR3 is TGCGCCAGCATGACCGGGACAGGGGGCACCGGGGAGCTGTTTTTT. Translation gives CASMTGTGGTGELFF.

This clonotype came up a few times. The chain combines TRBV7-2 with TRBJ2-1; D ambiguous. Between the trimmed V and J ends, which lost 2 bases and 7 bases, there was a span of 15 bases. The CDR3 length is 15 residues. Germline-derived CDR1 and CDR2 are SGHTA and FQGNSA. The CDR3 is CASSLISSGGNEQFF. CDR3 DNA: TGTGCCAGCAGCTTAATCTCATCCGGTGGGAATGAGCAGTTCTTC.

In its sample, this clonotype was seen many times. The chain employs TRBV12-3 or TRBV12-4 and TRBJ2-3; the D is unclear. Trimming stripped 0 bases from V and 5 bases from J, with 9 bases between. The CDR3 has 14 amino acids. CDR3 amino acids: CASSLANWGDTQYF. In DNA, the CDR3 is TGTGCCAGCAGTTTAGCCAACTGGGGAGATACGCAGTATTTT.

This clonotype was seen a handful of times. The J gene is TRBJ1-5, the V gene TRBV5-1, with a possible D match to TRBD1 (5 bases). Germline CDR1 SGHRS, CDR2 YFSETQ. There are 14 residues in the CDR3. The V gene lost 4 bases and the J gene lost 5 bases, with 13 bases spanning the gap. The CDR3 bases are TGCGCCAGCAGCAGTACAGGAGGTGATCAGCCCCAGCATTTT. Its protein is CASSSTGGDQPQHF.

The chain joins TRBV5-1 to TRBJ2-1; D is perhaps TRBD2 (5 bases). Germline assignment: CDR1 SGHRS and CDR2 YFSETQ. V lost 0 bases and J lost 7, with 14 bases in between. The CDR3 loop spans 15 amino acids. The CDR3 coding sequence is TGCGCCAGCAGCTTGGGAATTGGAGCGGAGAATGAGCAGTTCTTC. It encodes CASSLGIGAENEQFF.

This rearrangement joins TRBV12-3 or TRBV12-4 to TRBJ2-1; 8 bases match TRBD2. CDR3 length: 14 residues. The V and J ends lost 6 bases and 5 bases, in that order; junction bases with no gene match: 6. The CDR3 DNA sequence: TGTGCCAGCAGCGGACTAGCTGCTAACAATGAGCAGTTCTTC. Translating it yields CASSGLAANNEQFF.

This clonotype has more than one count but fewer than ten. The J gene is TRBJ2-6, the V gene TRBV19, with TRBD1 matching over 8 bases. The CDR3 has 17 residues. From germline, CDR1 is LNHDA and CDR2 SQIVND (reference sequence). J gave up 1 base and V 5 bases, and 7 bases lay outside the gene matches. CDR3 in amino acids: CASSQTDRGSGANVLTF. The CDR3 nucleotides read TGTGCCAGTAGTCAAACCGACAGGGGTTCTGGGGCCAACGTCCTGACTTTC.

This clonotype was detected many times. This sequence joins TRBV5-1 and TRBJ2-7; TRBD1 or TRBD2 may be the D gene (5 bases each). The CDR3 loop spans 13 amino acids. Germline assignment: CDR1 SGHRS and CDR2 YFSETQ. V lost 0 bases and J lost 5, with 9 bases in between. The CDR3 is CASSLGGEHEQYF. DNA of the CDR3: TGCGCCAGCAGCTTGGGAGGGGAACACGAGCAGTACTTC.

The rearrangement links TRBV20-1 to TRBJ2-3; the D is unclear. CDR1 is DFQATT and CDR2 is SNEGSKA in the germline V gene (reference sequence). V lost 6 bases to trimming and J lost 4 bases, with 8 bases between them. The length of the CDR3 is 11 residues. As DNA, the CDR3 is TGCAGTGCATATACGCCAGATACGCAGTATTTT. Translating gives CSAYTPDTQYF.

J is TRBJ1-4 and V is TRBV18; D gene uncertain. Germline V gene data show CDR1 as KGHSH and CDR2 as LQKENI. V lost 4 bases and J lost 4, with 7 bases in between. The CDR3 has 13 amino acids. In DNA form, the CDR3 reads TGTGCCAGCTCACAGTCGGGTAATGAAAAACTGTTTTTT. It translates to CASSQSGNEKLFF.